The T cell receptor (beta chain) under discussion was sequenced for a study of blood T cells in healthy people across ages. The CDR3 totals 14 residues. The germline gives CDR1 MNHEY, CDR2 SVGAGI. V was pared by 6 bases and J by 11 bases, with 21 bases between. The second PCR ran roughly 6 to 12 cycles with a sample-barcoded 5' primer and J-beta primers. TCRdb fed the 5' RACE reads into MiXCR, producing one record per CDR3 protein. The sample shows about 1.5 million distinct CDR3 sequences, under 55% of them seen only once. The sequence derives from a woman under 30 in good health. The V and J genes are TRBV6-5 and TRBJ2-3, with a weak D call TRBD2 (6 bases). The specimen was blood. The CDR3 reads CASSFRGGVNVQYF. The DNA for the CDR3 is TGTGCCAGCAGCTTCCGAGGAGGGGTAAATGTGCAGTATTTT.